This T cell receptor beta chain was sequenced during a study of T cell repertoires in cytomegalovirus infection. Per the germline V gene, CDR1 is MGHRA and CDR2 is YSYEKL. Trimming took off 2 bases at V and 7 bases at J, with 18 bases between the two ends. This CDR3 is built from 16 residues. Broader study findings: Cumulative frequency of public TCR beta families picked out carriers of CMV plus the relevant HLA. The response measured ex vivo was dominated by TCR beta clonotypes (HLA-C-restricted and CMV-specific).

Notes on this clonotype: The target antigen is unknown.

TCRdb analysed the reads with MiXCR anew, one entry per CDR3 protein. The sample lists roughly 180,000 distinct CDR3 sequences, roughly a fifth occurring once. This sequence originates from a human donor in good health (CMV status not recorded). Some clones in this sample may be carry-over from other donors' samples. This sequence joins TRBV4-1 and TRBJ1-5, with D perhaps TRBD1 (5 bases). The sample consisted of CD8+ T cells from cultured PBMCs, taken from culture after CMV antigen stimulation. DNA of the CDR3: TGCGCCAGCAGCCAAATCACTTCGGGGGGGTGGCAGCCCCAGCATTTT. Translated, it gives CASSQITSGGWQPQHF.